The 27 T cell receptor beta chains below were found in one sample sequenced in a study of blood T cell repertoires in COVID-19. TCRdb's copy holds only in-frame clones and misses some; the assay was immunoSEQ multiplex PCR. The sample includes roughly 250,000 clones, over 70% of them seen just once. Sample: peripheral blood. Every receptor here comes from a man aged 35-49 years with active or convalescent COVID-19.

This clone was seen only a few times. The chain joins TRBV19 to TRBJ1-2; 7 nucleotides match TRBD1. The length of the CDR3 is 13 residues. V was pared by 4 bases and J by 4 bases, with 3 bases of the junction left unmatched. Germline CDR1 reads LNHDA; CDR2 reads SQIVND (reference sequence). DNA of the CDR3: TGTGCCAGTAGTAGGGACAGAATCTATGGCTACACCTTC. This sequence encodes CASSRDRIYGYTF.

This sequence joins TRBV5-5 and TRBJ1-3; a possible D gene is TRBD1 (5 bases). CDR1 is SGHKS and CDR2 is YYEKEE in the germline V gene (reference sequence). This CDR3 spans 13 amino acids. V was clipped by 3 bases and J by 6 bases, with 10 bases between them. The CDR3 sequence: CASSSSGINTIYF. DNA for the CDR3: TGTGCCAGCAGCTCTTCAGGGATAAACACCATATATTTT.

The rearrangement joins TRBV5-1 to TRBJ2-2, with D perhaps TRBD1 (5 bases). CDR3 length: 17 residues. Trimming shortened V by 0 bases and J by 2 bases, and 14 bases separated the two germline ends. Germline assignment: CDR1 SGHRS and CDR2 YFSETQ. This CDR3 reads CASSLDAVRANTGELFF. Here the CDR3 DNA reads TGCGCCAGCAGCTTGGATGCGGTCAGGGCTAACACCGGGGAGCTGTTTTTT. Full variable domain (remainder filled in from reference TRBV5-1 and TRBJ2-2): KAGVTQTPRYLIKTRGQQVTLSCSPISGHRSVSWYQQTPGQGLQFLFEYFSETQRNKGNFPGRFSGRQFSNSRSEMNVSTLELGDSALYLCASSLDAVRANTGELFFGEGSRLTVL.

This chain uses TRBV2 with TRBJ2-1, with 7 bases lining up with TRBD2. The CDR3 is 15 amino acids. Germline CDR1 reads SNHLY; CDR2 reads FYNNEI. Losses at the gene ends were 10 bases for V and 0 bases for J; bases not matched to a gene: 9. This chain's CDR3 is CATRASSGSYNEQFF. DNA of the CDR3: TGTGCCACCAGAGCCTCTAGCGGCTCCTACAATGAGCAGTTCTTC.

This clone appeared a single time. V gene TRBV28 combines with J gene TRBJ1-2; the match to TRBD1 covers 9 bases. The CDR3 contains 14 residues. CDR1 and CDR2 from the germline V gene are MDHEN and SYDVKM. The trim removed 2 bases at V and 6 bases at J, leaving 4 bases unmatched. The CDR3 sequence: CASSLADRGHGYTF. In DNA, the CDR3 is TGTGCCAGCAGTTTAGCGGACAGGGGCCATGGCTACACCTTC.

The chain employs TRBV28 and TRBJ1-2; D gene ambiguous. V was pared by 3 bases and J by 2 bases, with 10 bases between. This CDR3 comprises 14 residues. Per germline, CDR1 MDHEN and CDR2 SYDVKM. In DNA form, the CDR3 reads TGTGCCAGCAGTTTCTCAGGACTCAACTATGGCTACACCTTC. Protein: CASSFSGLNYGYTF.

V is TRBV5-1 and J is TRBJ2-3; 8 bases are a match to TRBD2. The CDR3 loop spans 13 amino acids. Germline V gene lookup returns CDR1 SGHRS and CDR2 YFSETQ. V was clipped by 5 bases and J by 6 bases; unmatched bases: 5. The CDR3 region has the DNA TGCGCCAGCAGTCTCGGGAGGGCGGATACGCAGTATTTT. It is translated as CASSLGRADTQYF.

The V and J genes are TRBV5-4 and TRBJ2-5; D remains unclear. CDR1 is SGHNT, CDR2 YYREEE, per germline (reference sequence). This CDR3 spans 13 amino acids. Trimming took 0 bases from V and 5 from J, leaving 8 bases between them. Here the CDR3 reads CASSLGQTETQYF. In DNA form, the CDR3 reads TGTGCCAGCAGCTTGGGGCAAACGGAGACCCAGTACTTC. Using reference TRBV5-4 and TRBJ2-5 for the parts outside the CDR3, the full variable domain is ETGVTQSPTHLIKTRGQQVTLRCSSQSGHNTVSWYQQALGQGPQFIFQYYREEENGRGNFPPRFSGLQFPNYSSELNVNALELDDSALYLCASSLGQTETQYFGPGTRLLVL.

The rearrangement links TRBV30 to TRBJ1-1, with D unresolved. The CDR3 length is 13 residues. Trimming removed 2 bases at V and 1 base at J, with 8 bases between. Germline V gene data show CDR1 as GTSNPN and CDR2 as SVGIG (reference sequence). The CDR3, as DNA: TGTGCCTGGAGTAACCGGGGGAACACTGAAGCTTTCTTT. This encodes CAWSNRGNTEAFF.

The rearrangement joins TRBV7-6 to TRBJ1-3; 8 nucleotides match TRBD1. Germline V gene sequence: CDR1 SGHVS, CDR2 FNYEAQ. The CDR3 loop spans 14 amino acids. With V trimmed by 3 bases and J by 7 bases, 5 bases remained unmatched. CDR3 in amino acids: CASSFDRGSNTIYF. The CDR3 DNA sequence: TGTGCCAGCAGCTTCGACAGGGGAAGTAACACCATATATTTT.

This clone was detected only once. This sequence joins TRBV15 and TRBJ2-1, with D possibly being TRBD2 (6 bases). The germline gives CDR1 LNHNV, CDR2 YYDKDF (reference sequence). This CDR3 is 14 amino acids long. Trimming stripped 1 base from V and 5 bases from J, with 9 bases between. This CDR3 reads CATSRAGDDNEQFF. CDR3 nucleotides: TGTGCCACCAGCAGAGCGGGGGACGACAATGAGCAGTTCTTC.

The V call is TRBV15, the J call TRBJ2-7, with TRBD1 matching 7 bases. The germline gives CDR1 LNHNV, CDR2 YYDKDF (reference sequence). Trimming took 1 base from V and 6 from J; bases not matched to a gene: 6. The CDR3 totals 14 residues. The DNA of the CDR3 is TGTGCCACCAGCAGAGTGGGACAGTTCCCCGAGCAGTACTTC. The encoded protein is CATSRVGQFPEQYF. Full variable domain (missing parts from reference TRBV15 and TRBJ2-7): DAMVIQNPRYQVTQFGKPVTLSCSQTLNHNVMYWYQQKSSQAPKLLFHYYDKDFNNEADTPDNFQSRRPNTSFCFLDIRSPGLGDTAMYLCATSRVGQFPEQYFGPGTRLTVT.

V usage is TRBV11-1 and J usage is TRBJ1-1; 10 nucleotides align to TRBD1. CDR1 is SGHAT, CDR2 FQDESV, per germline (reference sequence). The CDR3 is 15 amino acids. The trim removed 1 base at V and 5 bases at J, leaving 4 bases unmatched. The CDR3 here is CASSLEGTGDTEAFF. CDR3 sequence (DNA): TGTGCCAGCAGCTTAGAAGGGACAGGGGATACTGAAGCTTTCTTT.

The chain joins TRBV7-3 to TRBJ2-2; D gene unclear. The germline gives CDR1 SGHTA, CDR2 FQGTGA. CDR3 length equals 12 residues. Trimming left V 5 bases short and J 6 bases short, with 7 bases between. As DNA, the CDR3 is TGTGCCAGCAGCCCCCAGGCCGGGGAGCTGTTTTTT. As protein: CASSPQAGELFF.

CDR3 region: CASSNRQGETQYF. CDR3 nucleotide sequence: TGTGCCAGCAGTAACCGACAGGGAGAGACCCAGTACTTC. J is TRBJ2-5 and V is TRBV6-5; TRBD1 agrees at 7 bases. Germline CDR1 reads MNHEY; CDR2 reads SVGAGI. CDR3 length: 13 amino acids. The V and J ends lost 5 bases and 4 bases, in that order; junction bases with no gene match: 4.

CDR3 protein: CASSQGVRESSEQYF. CDR3 nucleotide sequence: TGTGCCAGCAGCCAAGGAGTACGGGAGTCTTCCGAGCAGTACTTC. The V and J genes are TRBV3-1 (or the pseudogene TRBV3-2) and TRBJ2-7; tentatively, D is TRBD2 (6 bases). V was clipped by 1 base and J by 6 bases, with 16 bases between them. Germline V CDR1 and CDR2: LGHDT, YNNKEL (reference sequence). CDR3 length: 15 residues.

This clone was detected a few times. J is TRBJ2-2 and V is TRBV19; D is perhaps TRBD1 (6 bases). V gave up 3 bases and J gave up 0 bases, with 11 bases separating them. Germline assignment: CDR1 LNHDA and CDR2 SQIVND (reference sequence). This CDR3 contains 16 residues. The CDR3 reads CASSIGTPPNTGELFF. In DNA, the CDR3 is TGTGCCAGTAGTATTGGGACACCTCCGAACACCGGGGAGCTGTTTTTT.

The gene calls are TRBV11-2 and TRBJ2-1; 9 bases are shared with TRBD2. Germline V gives CDR1 SGHAT, CDR2 FQNNGV. The CDR3 length is 16 residues. J lost 4 bases, V lost 3 bases, and 7 bases had no gene match. CDR3 region: CASSFLTSGLYNEQFF. CDR3 nucleotide sequence: TGTGCCAGCAGCTTCCTAACTAGCGGGCTATACAATGAGCAGTTCTTC.

This clone was seen only once. The rearrangement joins TRBV3-1 (or the pseudogene TRBV3-2) to TRBJ2-7; 11 bases fit TRBD2. This CDR3 is built from 14 residues. Looked up from germline, CDR1 is LGHDT and CDR2 is YNNKEL (reference sequence). Trimming removed 2 bases from V and 5 bases from J; junction bases left unmatched: 2. The CDR3 loop is CASSQLAGGHEQYF. The DNA for the CDR3 is TGTGCCAGCAGCCAACTAGCGGGGGGCCACGAGCAGTACTTC.

The chain uses TRBV10-3 and TRBJ2-7, with 9 bases aligning to TRBD1. Germline CDR1 and CDR2: ENHRY and SYGVKD. This CDR3 region has 16 residues. Germline trimming cut 3 bases from V and 2 bases from J; bases unmatched to any gene: 8. The CDR3 bases are TGTGCCATCAGTGATTATGGGACAGGGTCAACCTACGAGCAGTACTTC. Translated: CAISDYGTGSTYEQYF.

The chain uses TRBV9 and TRBJ2-7, with 9 bases lining up with TRBD2. Germline loops: CDR1 SGDLS, CDR2 YYNGEE. J lost 4 bases, V lost 4 bases, and 9 bases had no gene match. The CDR3 is 15 amino acids. The CDR3 is CASSFGASGNYEQYF. DNA of the CDR3: TGTGCCAGCAGCTTTGGGGCTAGCGGGAATTACGAGCAGTACTTC.

V is TRBV7-2 and J is TRBJ2-3; D gene uncertain. Trimming shortened V by 0 bases and J by 0 bases, and 7 bases separated the two germline ends. CDR1 is SGHTA, CDR2 FQGNSA, per germline. This CDR3 spans 15 amino acids. Here the CDR3 reads CASSLAYTSTDTQYF. The CDR3 DNA reads TGTGCCAGCAGCTTAGCATATACTAGCACAGATACGCAGTATTTT.

This clone occurred once. The chain combines TRBV6-5 with TRBJ1-2; TRBD1 agrees at 10 bases. V shed 4 bases and J 5 bases; nucleotides not matched to a gene: 10. Germline values: CDR1 MNHEY, CDR2 SVGAGI. This CDR3 region has 16 residues. CDR3 nucleotide sequence: TGTGCCAGCAGTTCGAAATCACCGGGACAGGGGTATGGCTACACCTTC. As protein: CASSSKSPGQGYGYTF.

The rearrangement joins TRBV7-9 to TRBJ1-2; TRBD1 matches at 8 bases. Germline V gene lookup returns CDR1 SEHNR and CDR2 FQNEAQ (reference sequence). Trimming removed 5 bases from V and 5 bases from J; junction bases left unmatched: 7. This CDR3 contains 14 residues. The CDR3: CASSPHGTGYGYTF. The CDR3 DNA reads TGTGCCAGCAGCCCCCATGGGACAGGATATGGCTACACCTTC.

The V and J genes are TRBV4-1 and TRBJ2-1, with D tentatively TRBD2 (5 bases). The CDR3 covers 18 residues. Germline assignment: CDR1 MGHRA and CDR2 YSYEKL. V was pared by 3 bases and J by 1 base, with 19 bases between. CDR3 in DNA: TGCGCCAGCAGCCAGGTTACTAGGGCTAGATCGTCCTACAATGAGCAGTTCTTC. This encodes CASSQVTRARSSYNEQFF.

CDR3 DNA sequence: TGTGCCAGCAGTTCCAACAGGGGGGTTAACAATGAGCAGTTCTTC. It encodes CASSSNRGVNNEQFF. The gene calls are TRBV27 and TRBJ2-1; 8 bases are shared with TRBD1. Germline V lookup: CDR1 MNHEY, CDR2 SMNVEV (reference sequence). The CDR3 sequence is 15 residues long. The trim removed 4 bases at V and 5 bases at J, leaving 7 bases unmatched.

The chain couples TRBV2 to TRBJ1-1, with 7 bases aligning to TRBD1. Germline values: CDR1 SNHLY, CDR2 FYNNEI. CDR3 length: 17 residues. The V segment lost 2 bases and the J segment 4 bases; nucleotides outside the gene matches: 13. The CDR3 DNA sequence: TGTGCCAGCAGTGAACGGGACAGAGGGGTGTGGAGCACTGAAGCTTTCTTT. Protein product: CASSERDRGVWSTEAFF.